This entry lists 10 T cell receptor beta chains sequenced from one sample in a study of persistence of HIV-infected CD4 T cells. The libraries were made with immunoSEQ version 4 in survey mode. Using immunoSEQ multiplex PCR, the repertoire was profiled, and TCRdb retains in-frame clones only, with some absent. This sample carries 50,000 to 65,000 clones, about 77% of them seen once, and the ten largest clones take roughly 1.7%. The antigens these receptors bind are not known. An overlapping HIV-1 Gag peptide pool stimulated these cells at 0.95 to 1 ug/peptide/mL. Memory cells lacking CD40L and CD69 with high CD45RO were sorted. The sequencing here drew on CD4+ T cells sorted from PBMCs after approximately 19-hour stimulation, taken from a patient who received antiretroviral therapy. These receptor sequences come from an adult man with HIV who was CMV-seropositive.

This chain uses TRBV15 with TRBJ1-2; D perhaps matches TRBD1 (6 bases). Germline CDR1 and CDR2: LNHNV and YYDKDF (reference sequence). V was shortened by 1 base and J by 2 bases, with 17 bases between the two germline ends. The CDR3 consists of 17 residues. The DNA for the CDR3 is TGTGCCACCAGCAGAGGTTCGACAGGACGCCGGAACTATGGCTACACCTTC. This translates into CATSRGSTGRRNYGYTF. The whole variable domain, filled in from reference TRBV15 and TRBJ1-2, reads DAMVIQNPRYQVTQFGKPVTLSCSQTLNHNVMYWYQQKSSQAPKLLFHYYDKDFNNEADTPDNFQSRRPNTSFCFLDIRSPGLGDTAMYLCATSRGSTGRRNYGYTFGSGTRLTVV.

V usage is TRBV25-1 and J usage is TRBJ2-2; D is unresolved. From germline, CDR1 is MGHDK and CDR2 SYGVNS. The CDR3 contains 13 residues. Trimming stripped 4 bases from V and 0 bases from J, with 3 bases between. CDR3 nucleotides: TGTGCCAGCAGTGCTACGAACACCGGGGAGCTGTTTTTT. Translating gives CASSATNTGELFF.

A single count supports this clone. The chain links TRBV4-1 to TRBJ2-1, with TRBD1 as a possible D gene (5 bases). The V end was cut by 0 bases, the J end by 9 bases, with 9 bases between. The germline CDR1 and CDR2 sequences are MGHRA and YSYEKL. The CDR3 has 13 amino acids. CDR3 region: CASSQEQAFEQFF. CDR3 DNA sequence: TGCGCCAGCAGCCAAGAACAGGCCTTTGAGCAGTTCTTC.

This sequence joins TRBV28 and TRBJ1-3, with D uncertain. CDR3 length equals 16 residues. The ends were cut back, 4 bases at V and 0 bases at J, with 13 bases in the middle. Germline CDR1 MDHEN, CDR2 SYDVKM. The CDR3 protein is CASSYRETSSGNTIYF. In DNA form, the CDR3 reads TGTGCCAGCAGTTATAGGGAGACGAGCTCTGGAAACACCATATATTTT.

The chain links TRBV5-1 to TRBJ1-2, with a possible D match to TRBD1 (5 bases). V lost 1 base, J lost 6 bases, and 22 bases lay in between. The CDR3 is 17 amino acids. The germline gives CDR1 SGHRS, CDR2 YFSETQ. In DNA form, the CDR3 reads TGCGCCAGCAGCTTGCAACCGCAGGGCGGGGGTATTGATGGCTACACCTTC. Amino acid sequence: CASSLQPQGGGIDGYTF. The full variable domain, completed using reference TRBV5-1 and TRBJ1-2, is KAGVTQTPRYLIKTRGQQVTLSCSPISGHRSVSWYQQTPGQGLQFLFEYFSETQRNKGNFPGRFSGRQFSNSRSEMNVSTLELGDSALYLCASSLQPQGGGIDGYTFGSGTRLTVV.

The chain couples TRBV18 to TRBJ2-6; D remains unclear. Trimming left V 2 bases short and J 4 bases short, with 6 bases between. Germline CDR1 and CDR2: KGHSH and LQKENI. This CDR3 is built from 14 residues. This chain's CDR3 is CASSPGPGANVLTF. CDR3 DNA sequence: TGTGCCAGCTCACCAGGGCCAGGGGCCAACGTCCTGACTTTC.

There are a few counts of this clone. The rearrangement links TRBV5-1 to TRBJ2-1; TRBD2 matches at 14 bases. V was clipped by 4 bases and J by 6 bases; unmatched bases: 3. Germline V lookup: CDR1 SGHRS, CDR2 YFSETQ. The CDR3 length is 15 residues. The CDR3 region is CASSPGLAGANEQFF. CDR3 sequence (DNA): TGCGCCAGCAGCCCGGGACTAGCGGGGGCCAATGAGCAGTTCTTC.

The chain links TRBV9 to TRBJ2-7; 10 nucleotides agree with TRBD1. This CDR3 comprises 14 residues. From germline, CDR1 is SGDLS and CDR2 YYNGEE. V lost 4 bases and J lost 4; bases outside the gene matches: 5. The CDR3 is CASSKGQGRYEQYF. In nucleotides, the CDR3 is TGTGCCAGCAGCAAGGGACAGGGGCGGTACGAGCAGTACTTC.

V and J are TRBV28 and TRBJ2-7, with 9 positions matching TRBD1. Germline V gives CDR1 MDHEN, CDR2 SYDVKM. V trimming: 3 bases; J trimming: 1 base; junction bases outside the gene matches: 4. The CDR3 totals 15 residues. The CDR3 DNA reads TGTGCCAGCAGTTTCGTGGGACAGGGTTCCTACGAGCAGTACTTC. Protein: CASSFVGQGSYEQYF.

The chain has TRBV3-1 (or the pseudogene TRBV3-2) and TRBJ1-2; D ambiguous. The CDR3 covers 16 residues. Germline lookup yields CDR1 LGHDT and CDR2 YNNKEL (reference sequence). V was shortened by 4 bases and J by 2 bases, with 17 bases between the two germline ends. CDR3 nucleotides: TGTGCCAGCAGCCCCAGCCTAGAAAACCTCAACTATGGCTACACCTTC. Translated, it gives CASSPSLENLNYGYTF.